Following are 13 T cell receptor beta chains from one sample sequenced in a study of blood T cell repertoires in COVID-19 (dated by TCRdb to 2020 to 2021). Library preparation employed the immunoSEQ multiplex PCR assay. Sourced from immuneACCESS, this table was stored by TCRdb with only in-frame sequences that have V and J called. A share of the clones is absent; for the studies checked, an unresolved V gene accounts for under half, and the remainder has no known explanation. This sample gives roughly 350,000 clones in total; 85% of them show up just once. Roughly 3.4% of the sample lies in the top ten. The sequenced sample consisted of peripheral blood. All receptors come from a woman aged 18-29 years with acute or convalescent COVID-19.

J is TRBJ1-2 and V is TRBV6-5; the D gene is possibly TRBD1 (5 bases). Trimming pared 2 bases from V and 4 bases from J, leaving 11 bases between. The germline V gene encodes CDR1 MNHEY and CDR2 SVGAGI. The CDR3 length is 14 residues. This CDR3 is CASSYQGLSYGYTF. CDR3 nucleotide sequence: TGTGCCAGCAGTTACCAGGGATTGAGCTATGGCTACACCTTC.

CDR3 loop: CASRQGSSYEQYF. In DNA, the CDR3 is TGTGCCAGCAGACAGGGCAGTTCCTACGAGCAGTACTTC. V and J are TRBV2 and TRBJ2-7; a weak D match, TRBD1 (6 bases). CDR3 size: 13 residues. Germline CDR1 and CDR2: SNHLY and FYNNEI. The germline V and J ends were trimmed by 6 bases and 1 base, with 10 bases remaining between them. Full variable domain (outside the CDR3, taken from reference TRBV2 and TRBJ2-7): EPEVTQTPSHQVTQMGQEVILRCVPISNHLYFYWYRQILGQKVEFLVSFYNNEISEKSEIFDDQFSVERPDGSNFTLKIRSTKLEDSAMYFCASRQGSSYEQYFGPGTRLTVT.

The chain combines TRBV28 with TRBJ1-5; 7 bases map to TRBD1. Germline loops: CDR1 MDHEN, CDR2 SYDVKM. This CDR3 has 15 amino acids. J lost 2 bases, V lost 5 bases, and 6 bases had no gene match. In DNA, the CDR3 is TGTGCCAGCAGTGAGACAGGGTTCCGCAATCAGCCCCAGCATTTT. Protein product: CASSETGFRNQPQHF.

The chain recombines TRBV24-1 with TRBJ1-5, with 8 bases matching TRBD1. Germline CDR1 and CDR2: KGHDR and SFDVKD. The CDR3 totals 14 residues. J gave up 6 bases and V 2 bases, and 2 bases lay outside the gene matches. In DNA form, the CDR3 reads TGTGCCACCAGTGATTACGACAGGGGTCAGCCCCAGCATTTT. It specifies CATSDYDRGQPQHF.

This chain links TRBV30 with TRBJ2-4, with 10 bases identical to TRBD1. This CDR3 contains 14 residues. Germline CDR1 is GTSNPN and CDR2 is SVGIG (reference sequence). V gave up 1 base and J gave up 6 bases; unmatched junction bases: 3. CDR3 bases: TGTGCCTGGAGTGGGACAGGGGGGCCAAACATTCAGTACTTC. It specifies CAWSGTGGPNIQYF.

This chain joins TRBV24-1 and TRBJ2-5; 7 nucleotides line up with TRBD2. The CDR3 sequence is 15 residues long. The ends lost 0 bases at V and 3 bases at J; junction bases unmatched: 3. In germline, CDR1 is KGHDR, CDR2 SFDVKD. This CDR3 is CATSDLREAKETQYF. CDR3 DNA sequence: TGTGCCACCAGTGATTTGCGGGAGGCCAAAGAGACCCAGTACTTC.

As DNA, the CDR3 is TGTGCCAGCAGTGTATCGGGCCGACAGTGGTCGGGGACCCAGTACTTC. It specifies CASSVSGRQWSGTQYF. The chain uses TRBV2 and TRBJ2-5; D perhaps matches TRBD1 (5 bases). This CDR3 has 16 amino acids. Per germline, CDR1 SNHLY and CDR2 FYNNEI. Trimming left V 4 bases short and J 7 bases short, with 22 bases between.

This chain connects TRBV3-1 (or the pseudogene TRBV3-2) to TRBJ2-3; 11 bases match TRBD2. Trimming took 0 bases from V and 0 from J; bases not matched to a gene: 2. Germline values: CDR1 LGHDT, CDR2 YNNKEL (reference sequence). The CDR3 is 17 amino acids. The CDR3 sequence: CASSQDGLAGSTDTQYF. CDR3 DNA sequence: TGTGCCAGCAGCCAAGATGGACTAGCGGGCAGCACAGATACGCAGTATTTT.

J is TRBJ2-1 and V is TRBV9; 9 bases agree with TRBD2. This CDR3 has 18 residues. With 0 bases clipped from V and 6 bases from J, the junction kept 13 bases outside the gene matches. Per germline, CDR1 SGDLS and CDR2 YYNGEE. CDR3 nucleotides: TGTGCCAGCAGCGTAGAGGATAGCGGGAGTGCCTATCGCAATGAGCAGTTCTTC. This sequence encodes CASSVEDSGSAYRNEQFF.

This chain uses TRBV4-2 with TRBJ2-3; TRBD1 agrees at 10 bases. The CDR3 is 17 amino acids. In germline, CDR1 is LGHNA, CDR2 YNFKEQ. Unmatched junction bases numbered 5, after V lost 1 base and J lost 1 base. Here the CDR3 DNA reads TGTGCCAGCAGCCAAGCGACAGGGGGCTGGGGCACAGATACGCAGTATTTT. Its translation: CASSQATGGWGTDTQYF.

The V gene is TRBV9, the J gene TRBJ1-3, with D tentatively TRBD1 (5 bases). CDR3 length: 16 residues. From germline, CDR1 is SGDLS and CDR2 YYNGEE. The V gene lost 2 bases and the J gene lost 0 bases, with 12 bases spanning the gap. The CDR3: CASSVGGALSGNTIYF. The CDR3 nucleotides read TGTGCCAGCAGCGTTGGTGGGGCTCTCTCTGGAAACACCATATATTTT.

The chain recombines TRBV29-1 with TRBJ2-2; the D gene is possibly TRBD1 (5 bases). The CDR3 covers 14 residues. Germline V gene lookup returns CDR1 SQVTM and CDR2 ANQGSEA. V was pared by 2 bases and J by 5 bases, with 12 bases between. The CDR3 coding sequence is TGCAGCGTTGAACAGGGTTCATTTACCGGGGAGCTGTTTTTT. Amino acids: CSVEQGSFTGELFF.

The chain joins TRBV19 to TRBJ2-3, with TRBD2 matching 9 bases. The CDR3 is made up of 16 amino acids. Germline CDR1 reads LNHDA; CDR2 reads SQIVND (reference sequence). V lost 2 bases to trimming and J lost 5 bases; unmatched junction nucleotides: 8. This CDR3 is CASSILAGGQKDTQYF. CDR3 in DNA: TGTGCCAGTAGTATATTGGCGGGGGGGCAAAAAGATACGCAGTATTTT.